The entry below describes one T cell receptor beta chain. What it recognizes is unknown. This entry comes from a study of T cell responses to AZD1222 COVID-19 vaccine. General study results and limits: The number of AZD1222 recipients seropositive at baseline was only 6 or 7.

Assay used: immunoSEQ multiplex PCR; TCRdb lists only in-frame clones, some missing. The sample data list about 140,000 clones. Looked up from germline, CDR1 is LNHDA and CDR2 is SQIVND (reference sequence). The CDR3 length is 14 residues. V shed 6 bases and J 0 bases; nucleotides not matched to a gene: 2. This receptor was identified in an adult in good health. Specimen: peripheral blood. V and J are TRBV19 and TRBJ2-5; 9 positions match TRBD1. This CDR3 is CASSGQGYQETQYF. For the CDR3, the DNA is TGTGCCAGTAGCGGACAGGGGTACCAAGAGACCCAGTACTTC.